These 5 T cell receptor beta chains originate from one sample sequenced in a study of shared clonotypes between healthy human individuals. Some clones are missing from TCRdb's copy, which holds only in-frame ones; the method was immunoSEQ multiplex PCR. Of some 2,100,000 clones listed, 85% to 95% were seen once; the top ten hold 1.5% to 2%. Naive CD8 cells lacked CD45RO, underwent positive selection for CCR7 and left out terminally differentiated effector memory CD45RA+ cells. The specimen was naive CD8+ T cells from PBMCs. Receptor source: a young man in good health. Some clones in this sample may be carry-over from other donors' samples.

This chain joins TRBV27 and TRBJ2-7, with a tentative D call TRBD1 (6 bases). The germline V gene has CDR1 MNHEY and CDR2 SMNVEV (reference sequence). The length of the CDR3 is 13 residues. V shed 5 bases and J shed 3 bases, with 11 bases lying between them. The CDR3: CASSIIQGYEQYF. The DNA for the CDR3 is TGTGCCAGCAGTATAATACAGGGCTACGAGCAGTACTTC.

The chain carries TRBV5-5 and TRBJ1-1; TRBD1 is a possible D gene (5 bases). V lost 4 bases to trimming and J lost 0 bases, with 10 bases between them. From germline, CDR1 is SGHKS and CDR2 YYEKEE (reference sequence). The CDR3 covers 14 residues. For the CDR3, the DNA is TGTGCCAGCAGCCGGGGACCGCTGAACACTGAAGCTTTCTTT. Translating gives CASSRGPLNTEAFF.

As to this clone: The sample holds other DNA sequences that translate to the same CDR3. The rearrangement joins TRBV7-3 to TRBJ2-2; D ambiguous. The CDR3 contains 12 residues. V dropped 3 bases and J dropped 4 bases, with 3 bases sitting between them. The germline CDR1 and CDR2 sequences are SGHTA and FQGTGA. CDR3 sequence (DNA): TGTGCCAGCAGCTTTCGCACCGGGGAGCTGTTTTTT. It translates to CASSFRTGELFF. The complete variable domain, with remaining parts taken from reference TRBV7-3 and TRBJ2-2, reads GAGVSQTPSNKVTEKGKYVELRCDPISGHTALYWYRQSLGQGPEFLIYFQGTGAADDSGLPNDRFFAVRPEGSVSTLKIQRTERGDSAVYLCASSFRTGELFFGEGSRLTVL.

V gene TRBV11-2 combines with J gene TRBJ2-1; 9 bases map to TRBD2. The CDR3 consists of 15 residues. Germline trimming cut 5 bases from V and 2 bases from J; bases unmatched to any gene: 4. Looked up from germline, CDR1 is SGHAT and CDR2 is FQNNGV. CDR3 protein: CASSPGLAAYNEQFF. CDR3 nucleotide sequence: TGTGCCAGCAGCCCGGGACTAGCTGCCTACAATGAGCAGTTCTTC.

On this clone itself: Other DNA sequences in this specimen translate into the identical CDR3. The V call is TRBV7-2, the J call TRBJ2-7; no clear D gene. The ends were cut back, 6 bases at V and 0 bases at J, with 6 bases in the middle. Germline V gene lookup returns CDR1 SGHTA and CDR2 FQGNSA. CDR3 size: 12 residues. Here the CDR3 DNA reads TGTGCCAGCAGTCTAAGCTCCTACGAGCAGTACTTC. It encodes CASSLSSYEQYF.